This TCR beta chain comes out of a study of T cells in Graves' hyperthyroidism and ophthalmopathy. Study as a whole: Before treatment of any kind, peripheral blood was taken at initial diagnosis.

The investigators amplified TCR beta CDR3 regions from RNA transcripts. Using the HTBI primer set, a first-round RT-PCR was run on the TCR CDR3. Using its own MiXCR run on the multiplex PCR reads, TCRdb lists one record per CDR3 protein. The sample yields 250,000 to 300,000 distinct CDR3 sequences, roughly an eighth seen once. In its sample, this clonotype was seen many times. The CDR3 loop spans 14 amino acids. V was trimmed by 2 bases and J by 3 bases, leaving 7 bases between them. The V gene's germline CDR1 is MGHRA and CDR2 YSYEKL. The rearrangement links TRBV4-1 to TRBJ2-2; D gene ambiguous. The sample taken for sequencing was blood. The TCR originated in a woman aged 35 to 49 with Graves' hyperthyroidism. The CDR3 protein is CASSQHSYTGELFF. In nucleotides, the CDR3 is TGCGCCAGCAGCCAACACAGCTACACCGGGGAGCTGTTTTTT.